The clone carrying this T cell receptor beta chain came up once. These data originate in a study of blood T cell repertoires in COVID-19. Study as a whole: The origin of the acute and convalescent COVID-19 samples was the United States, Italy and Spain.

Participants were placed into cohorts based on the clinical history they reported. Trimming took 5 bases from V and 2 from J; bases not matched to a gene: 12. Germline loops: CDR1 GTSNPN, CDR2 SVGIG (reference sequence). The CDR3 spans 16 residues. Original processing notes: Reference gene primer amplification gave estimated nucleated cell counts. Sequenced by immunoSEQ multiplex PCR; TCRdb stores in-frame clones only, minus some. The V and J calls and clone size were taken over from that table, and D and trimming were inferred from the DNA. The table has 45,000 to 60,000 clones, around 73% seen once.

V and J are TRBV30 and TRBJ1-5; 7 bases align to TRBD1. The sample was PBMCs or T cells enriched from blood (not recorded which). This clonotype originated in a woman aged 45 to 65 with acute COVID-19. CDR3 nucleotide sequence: TGTGCCTGGGGGAACCACAGGGGTAGAGGCAATCAGCCCCAGCATTTT. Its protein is CAWGNHRGRGNQPQHF.